The rows below give T cell receptor beta chains drawn from one sample of a study of regulatory T cells in long-lasting Graves disease. MiXCR, run by TCRdb on the multiplex PCR reads, gives a single entry per CDR3 protein. Altogether roughly 470,000 distinct CDR3 sequences are present, around 20% being singletons, with the ten largest covering over 7.5%. Sequenced material: peripheral blood mononuclear cells (PBMCs), taken when the disease was refractory, from a patient treated with antithyroid drugs. Receptors originate from a female donor with Graves disease. CDR3s include the opening cysteine and the closing phenylalanine or tryptophan. Each record gives: V gene, CDR3 length, D gene, J gene, clone size, CDR3 protein, CDR3 DNA. The D gene is left open where the match is weak. Expanded clones get a size class; other rows say once, few or many, or leave the size out.

>TRBV28|13|TRBD1|TRBJ2-7|few
CASSAGDRGLEYF
TGTGCCAGCAGTGCCGGGGACAGGGGGCTGGAGTACTTC
>TRBV2|12|-|TRBJ2-1|few
CASTRGYNEQFF
TGTGCCAGCACCCGGGGCTACAATGAGCAGTTCTTC
>TRBV28|16|TRBD2|TRBJ2-5|many
CASSWPLAGGDPRKYF
TGTGCCAGCAGTTGGCCCCTAGCGGGAGGAGACCCTAGGAAGTACTTC
>TRBV28|16|TRBD1|TRBJ2-1|few
CASSLSTGVMDNEQFF
TGTGCCAGCAGTTTGTCCACAGGGGTGATGGACAATGAGCAGTTCTTC
>TRBV30|16|TRBD2|TRBJ2-1|-
CAWRSARLASANEQFF
TGTGCCTGGAGGTCGGCTCGACTAGCGTCGGCCAATGAGCAGTTCTTC
>TRBV28|19|-|TRBJ1-5|few
CASSWGFRQTILSNQPQHF
TGTGCCAGCAGTTGGGGATTTAGACAGACAATCCTAAGCAATCAGCCCCAGCATTTT
>TRBV28|15|-|TRBJ1-4|-
CASRGGSIGNEKLFF
TGTGCCAGCAGGGGGGGGAGCATTGGTAATGAAAAACTGTTTTTT
>TRBV6-1|11|-|TRBJ1-1|many
CASERATEAFF
TGTGCCAGCGAAAGGGCCACTGAAGCTTTCTTT
>TRBV12-3/TRBV12-4|11|-|TRBJ2-2|many
CASWNTGELFF
TGTGCCAGCTGGAACACCGGGGAGCTGTTTTTT
>TRBV29-1|10|-|TRBJ2-2|-
CSVESTGLFF
TGCAGCGTTGAATCGACAGGGCTGTTTTTT
>TRBV20-1|11|-|TRBJ2-1|-
CSAEANIGEFF
TGCAGTGCTGAGGCAAATATTGGGGAGTTCTTC
>TRBV28|13|-|TRBJ2-5|few
CASRPGEPETQYF
TGTGCCAGCAGACCGGGAGAACCAGAGACCCAGTACTTC
>TRBV18|16|TRBD1|TRBJ1-1|few
CASSPSTGGMNTEAFF
TGTGCCAGCTCACCCTCGACAGGGGGCATGAACACTGAAGCTTTCTTT
>TRBV4-1|15|TRBD1|TRBJ1-1|many
CASSPYRGKNTEAFF
TGCGCCAGCAGCCCATACAGGGGTAAGAACACTGAAGCTTTCTTT
>TRBV20-1|15|-|TRBJ1-1|few
CSATPGRRGSTEAFF
TGCAGTGCAACCCCCGGGCGGCGGGGATCCACTGAAGCTTTCTTT
>TRBV20-1|12|-|TRBJ2-7|-
CSARDLGDEQYF
TGCAGTGCTAGAGATCTAGGAGACGAGCAGTACTTC
>TRBV9|18|-|TRBJ1-2|-
CASSVAPQRETVDNGYTF
TGTGCCAGCAGCGTAGCCCCACAACGAGAGACGGTAGACAATGGCTACACCTTC
>TRBV4-3|13|-|TRBJ2-7|-
CASSLSVGFEQYF
TGCGCCAGCAGCCTAAGTGTGGGTTTCGAGCAGTACTTC
>TRBV28|16|-|TRBJ2-5|many
CASSFIDRTSRGTQYF
TGTGCCAGCAGTTTTATCGACAGGACTTCTAGGGGGACCCAGTACTTC
>TRBV5-1|15|-|TRBJ2-1|few
CASSLGGVPYNEQFF
TGCGCCAGCAGCTTGGGTGGGGTCCCCTACAATGAGCAGTTCTTC
>TRBV7-2|12|-|TRBJ2-3|few
CASSLHRGTQYF
TGTGCCAGCAGCTTACATCGCGGTACGCAGTATTTT
>TRBV10-2|14|TRBD1|TRBJ2-2|once
CATPRDRGGGELFF
TGCGCCACCCCCCGGGACAGGGGTGGCGGGGAGCTGTTTTTT
>TRBV11-2|17|TRBD2|TRBJ2-5|many
CASSLRPSGILQETQYF
TGTGCCAGCAGCTTACGTCCTAGCGGGATCCTCCAAGAGACCCAGTACTTC
>TRBV11-3|13|-|TRBJ2-5|once
CASSLRAPETQYF
TGTGCCAGCAGCCTGAGGGCCCCGGAGACCCAGTACTTC
>TRBV4-1|13|TRBD1|TRBJ2-5|-
CASSQPRGETQYF
TGCGCCAGCAGCCAACCCAGGGGGGAGACCCAGTACTTC
>TRBV28|14|TRBD1|TRBJ2-1|-
CASSLTGTGNEQFF
TGTGCCAGCAGTTTAACCGGGACAGGTAATGAGCAGTTCTTC
>TRBV5-1|15|-|TRBJ1-1|many
CASSLGGQPNTEAFF
TGTGCCAGCAGCTTAGGTGGACAGCCGAACACTGAAGCTTTCTTT